Below, 32 T cell receptor beta chains from the same sample are listed, as sequenced in a study of cytomegalovirus exposure and HLA in healthy donors. The PCR was carried out with 60 Vbeta primers and 13 Jbeta primers. Profiling relied on immunoSEQ multiplex PCR, and the TCRdb table lists in-frame clones only, not all of them. In the table there are approximately 170,000 clones, 75% to 85% of which are singletons. The specimen was PBMCs. The receptors come from a female donor in good health and CMV-seronegative.

The chain uses TRBV6-5 and TRBJ1-2, with D perhaps matching TRBD1 (5 bases). This CDR3 contains 12 residues. The V end was cut by 6 bases, the J end by 3 bases, with 8 bases between. From germline, CDR1 is MNHEY and CDR2 SVGAGI. CDR3 amino acids: CASRAGYYGYTF. The DNA of the CDR3 is TGTGCCAGCAGGGCAGGGTACTATGGCTACACCTTC.

This clone is a singleton in its sample. The chain has TRBV9 and TRBJ1-5, with 8 bases that match TRBD1. Germline CDR1 reads SGDLS; CDR2 reads YYNGEE. J was trimmed by 11 bases and V by 0 bases; bases with no gene match: 1. This CDR3 spans 12 amino acids. The CDR3 DNA reads TGTGCCAGCAGCGTAGGGGGACAGGCCCAGCATTTT. Amino acids: CASSVGGQAQHF.

V usage is TRBV4-3 and J usage is TRBJ1-1; 10 bases agree with TRBD1. Germline CDR1 reads LGHNA; CDR2 reads YSLEER. V trimming: 6 bases; J trimming: 1 base; junction bases outside the gene matches: 5. The CDR3 consists of 15 residues. CDR3 DNA: TGCGCCAGCAGTCCAGACAGGGGGCCGAACACTGAAGCTTTCTTT. Protein product: CASSPDRGPNTEAFF.

This rearrangement joins TRBV6-5 to TRBJ1-1; D is unclear. Per the germline V gene, CDR1 is MNHEY and CDR2 is SVGAGI. This CDR3 is built from 10 residues. The germline V and J ends were trimmed by 6 bases and 10 bases, with 9 bases remaining between them. The CDR3 region is CASSEHRAFF. The DNA for the CDR3 is TGTGCCAGCAGCGAACACCGAGCTTTCTTT.

A few counts support this clone. This chain uses TRBV18 with TRBJ1-1; D is undetermined. The CDR3 has 16 residues. Trimming took off 2 bases at V and 1 base at J, with 14 bases between the two ends. Germline CDR1 KGHSH, CDR2 LQKENI. This chain's CDR3 is CASSPSSGLENTEAFF. CDR3 sequence (DNA): TGTGCCAGCTCACCATCGAGCGGTTTGGAGAACACTGAAGCTTTCTTT.

This chain uses TRBV6-5 with TRBJ2-3; the D gene is possibly TRBD1 (5 bases). Germline CDR1 reads MNHEY; CDR2 reads SVGAGI. There are 14 residues in the CDR3. Trimming removed 2 bases at V and 3 bases at J, with 9 bases between. The CDR3 is CASSYPTGTDTQYF. CDR3 nucleotide sequence: TGTGCCAGCAGTTACCCCACAGGAACAGATACGCAGTATTTT.

The rearrangement links TRBV28 to TRBJ2-1; TRBD2 matches at 9 bases. Germline V gene sequence: CDR1 MDHEN, CDR2 SYDVKM. V lost 6 bases, J lost 2 bases, and 8 bases stayed unmatched. The CDR3 covers 16 residues. The CDR3 DNA reads as TGTGCCAGCAGCTATAGCGGGAGACGAACCTACAATGAGCAGTTCTTC. Its protein is CASSYSGRRTYNEQFF.

This clone was detected only once. The rearrangement joins TRBV7-2 to TRBJ2-7, with 7 bases fitting TRBD2. The ends lost 5 bases at V and 1 base at J; junction bases unmatched: 8. The CDR3 spans 15 residues. Germline V lookup: CDR1 SGHTA, CDR2 FQGNSA. CDR3 bases: TGTGCCAGCAGCCCCCCCGGGGAGGGTTCCTACGAGCAGTACTTC. It yields the protein CASSPPGEGSYEQYF.

The chain couples TRBV5-1 to TRBJ2-3; 9 bases match TRBD2. The CDR3 totals 15 residues. V trimming: 5 bases; J trimming: 6 bases; junction bases outside the gene matches: 10. CDR1 and CDR2 (germline): SGHRS, YFSETQ. Written as DNA, the CDR3 is TGCGCCAGCAGTCGACGTGCGGGGGGGCAGGATACGCAGTATTTT. It specifies CASSRRAGGQDTQYF.

This clone was observed a few times. The chain uses TRBV6-6 and TRBJ2-5; 7 nucleotides line up with TRBD2. Germline assignment: CDR1 MNHNY and CDR2 SVGAGI (reference sequence). With 2 bases clipped from V and 7 bases from J, the junction kept 4 bases outside the gene matches. The CDR3 is 13 amino acids. The CDR3 sequence is CASSYGREGTQYF. CDR3 DNA: TGTGCCAGCAGTTACGGAAGGGAGGGGACCCAGTACTTC.

This clone was observed a few times. J is TRBJ2-7 and V is TRBV28, with D perhaps TRBD1 (6 bases). Germline-derived CDR1 and CDR2 are MDHEN and SYDVKM. The CDR3 contains 15 residues. V was trimmed by 6 bases and J by 6 bases, leaving 21 bases between them. In nucleotides, the CDR3 is TGTGCCAGCAGGGCACGGGACATACCTACCGGCGAGCAGTACTTC. Translating it yields CASRARDIPTGEQYF. The full variable domain, with the rest looked up from reference TRBV28 and TRBJ2-7, is DVKVTQSSRYLVKRTGEKVFLECVQDMDHENMFWYRQDPGLGLRLIYFSYDVKMKEKGDIPEGYSVSREKKERFSLILESASTNQTSMYLCASRARDIPTGEQYFGPGTRLTVT.

CDR3 sequence reads: CATSKDREFYEQYF. CDR3 coding DNA: TGTGCCACCAGCAAGGACAGGGAGTTTTACGAGCAGTACTTC. The rearrangement uses TRBV15 and TRBJ2-7; 8 bases align to TRBD1. Germline-derived CDR1 and CDR2 are LNHNV and YYDKDF (reference sequence). This CDR3 is built from 14 residues. The J segment lost 4 bases and the V segment lost 4 bases, leaving 6 bases of the junction unmatched. Variable domain in full (rest from reference TRBV15 and TRBJ2-7): DAMVIQNPRYQVTQFGKPVTLSCSQTLNHNVMYWYQQKSSQAPKLLFHYYDKDFNNEADTPDNFQSRRPNTSFCFLDIRSPGLGDTAMYLCATSKDREFYEQYFGPGTRLTVT.

The chain has TRBV7-3 and TRBJ2-2; 9 bases align to TRBD1. Trimming at V came to 5 bases and at J to 10 bases, leaving 8 bases not matched to a gene. CDR1 is SGHTA, CDR2 FQGTGA, per germline. This CDR3 has 14 residues. The CDR3 DNA reads as TGTGCCAGCAGCCGTAGCCGGGACAGGGCGGAGCTGTTTTTT. It yields the protein CASSRSRDRAELFF.

The rearrangement uses TRBV2 and TRBJ1-1; 7 bases fit TRBD1. Per the germline V gene, CDR1 is SNHLY and CDR2 is FYNNEI. The CDR3 length is 13 residues. Written as DNA, the CDR3 is TGTGCGGGTCCCGTTAAGGGGGCCCATGAAGCTTTCTTT. Protein: CAGPVKGAHEAFF.

V usage is TRBV4-1 and J usage is TRBJ2-2, with 7 bases identical to TRBD2. CDR1 is MGHRA, CDR2 YSYEKL, per germline. V lost 3 bases to trimming and J lost 1 base; unmatched junction nucleotides: 2. This CDR3 is built from 15 residues. CDR3 DNA: TGCGCCAGCAGCCAGGCGGGAGTGAACACCGGGGAGCTGTTTTTT. Protein: CASSQAGVNTGELFF.

The V call is TRBV5-1, the J call TRBJ2-7; D is perhaps TRBD2 (6 bases). Germline CDR1 SGHRS, CDR2 YFSETQ. Trimming pared 7 bases from V and 4 bases from J, leaving 15 bases between. CDR3 length: 13 residues. The CDR3 DNA reads as TGCGCCAGCGGAGTAGCGGCGGATTACGAGCAGTACTTC. Its translation: CASGVAADYEQYF.

The rearrangement links TRBV9 to TRBJ2-2, with 7 nucleotides matching TRBD1. CDR1 and CDR2 (germline): SGDLS, YYNGEE. Unmatched junction bases numbered 3, after V lost 4 bases and J lost 0 bases. CDR3 length: 15 residues. As DNA, the CDR3 is TGTGCCAGCAGCCGGGACAGACCGAACACCGGGGAGCTGTTTTTT. Translation: CASSRDRPNTGELFF.

The chain recombines TRBV9 with TRBJ2-5, with D possibly being TRBD1 (5 bases). CDR1 and CDR2 (germline): SGDLS, YYNGEE. Trimming took off 0 bases at V and 3 bases at J, with 9 bases between the two ends. The CDR3 totals 14 residues. CDR3 residues: CASSVAGNEETQYF. CDR3 sequence (DNA): TGTGCCAGCAGCGTAGCAGGGAATGAAGAGACCCAGTACTTC. The full variable domain, rest sourced from reference TRBV9 and TRBJ2-5, is DSGVTQTPKHLITATGQRVTLRCSPRSGDLSVYWYQQSLDQGLQFLIQYYNGEERAKGNILERFSAQQFPDLHSELNLSSLELGDSALYFCASSVAGNEETQYFGPGTRLLVL.

The V and J genes are TRBV6-5 and TRBJ2-5, with a tentative D call TRBD1 (7 bases). This CDR3 has 14 residues. Trimming stripped 0 bases from V and 5 bases from J, with 10 bases between. CDR1 and CDR2 (germline): MNHEY, SVGAGI. The CDR3 loop reads CASSYSQGGETQYF. As DNA, the CDR3 is TGTGCCAGCAGTTACTCGCAGGGGGGTGAGACCCAGTACTTC.

This chain connects TRBV14 to TRBJ2-1; 11 bases align to TRBD2. Germline V CDR1 and CDR2: SGHDN, FVKESK. This CDR3 is 16 amino acids long. Losses at the gene ends were 4 bases for V and 8 bases for J; bases not matched to a gene: 10. DNA of the CDR3: TGTGCCAGCAGCCTCCTGACTAGCGGGGAGTGGGATGAGCAGTTCTTC. Amino acid sequence: CASSLLTSGEWDEQFF. Looking up the rest from reference TRBV14 and TRBJ2-1 gives the full variable domain: EAGVTQFPSHSVIEKGQTVTLRCDPISGHDNLYWYRRVMGKEIKFLLHFVKESKQDESGMPNNRFLAERTGGTYSTLKVQPAELEDSGVYFCASSLLTSGEWDEQFFGPGTRLTVL.

A few counts support this clone. The chain is built from TRBV2 and TRBJ1-1, with D tentatively TRBD1 (5 bases). Germline V gene sequence: CDR1 SNHLY, CDR2 FYNNEI. This CDR3 region has 14 residues. Trimming removed 8 bases at V and 5 bases at J, with 18 bases between. CDR3 sequence reads: CASGGRGGWTEAFF. The CDR3 DNA follows: TGTGCCAGCGGGGGGAGGGGCGGTTGGACTGAAGCTTTCTTT.

In the case of this clone: This same CDR3 is encoded by further DNA sequences in the sample. This rearrangement joins TRBV29-1 to TRBJ1-5, with D perhaps TRBD1 (5 bases). CDR3 length equals 12 residues. Trimming left V 4 bases short and J 2 bases short, with 6 bases between. CDR1 is SQVTM, CDR2 ANQGSEA, per germline. This CDR3 reads CSVGGGNQPQHF. The DNA of the CDR3 is TGCAGCGTTGGGGGCGGCAATCAGCCCCAGCATTTT. Using reference TRBV29-1 and TRBJ1-5 for the parts outside the CDR3, the full variable domain is SAVISQKPSRDICQRGTSLTIQCQVDSQVTMMFWYRQQPGQSLTLIATANQGSEATYESGFVIDKFPISRPNLTFSTLTVSNMSPEDSSIYLCSVGGGNQPQHFGDGTRLSIL.

The chain uses TRBV30 and TRBJ2-1; tentative D call: TRBD2 (6 bases). The CDR3 totals 15 residues. The germline V gene has CDR1 GTSNPN and CDR2 SVGIG (reference sequence). Trimming shortened V by 2 bases and J by 2 bases, and 13 bases separated the two germline ends. CDR3: CAWSSRGGPYNEQFF. DNA for the CDR3: TGTGCCTGGAGTTCCCGGGGAGGCCCCTACAATGAGCAGTTCTTC.

V usage is TRBV7-2 and J usage is TRBJ2-3; 9 bases are a match to TRBD2. CDR1 and CDR2 from the germline V gene are SGHTA and FQGNSA. The CDR3 loop spans 16 amino acids. V lost 4 bases, J lost 2 bases, and 7 bases stayed unmatched. The CDR3 protein is CASSSQAGGLTDTQYF. As DNA, the CDR3 is TGTGCCAGCAGCTCACAAGCGGGGGGACTCACAGATACGCAGTATTTT.

This clone appeared a few times. This sequence joins TRBV4-3 and TRBJ2-1; 11 nucleotides agree with TRBD2. This CDR3 has 17 residues. J was trimmed by 7 bases and V by 0 bases; bases with no gene match: 8. The germline V gene encodes CDR1 LGHNA and CDR2 YSLEER. DNA of the CDR3: TGCGCCAGCAGCCAAGATCGCCTAGCGGGAGGACGAAATGAGCAGTTCTTC. It is translated as CASSQDRLAGGRNEQFF.

V usage is TRBV5-1 and J usage is TRBJ2-3, with 7 bases that match TRBD2. Germline V gene sequence: CDR1 SGHRS, CDR2 YFSETQ. The CDR3 runs to 16 residues. The J segment lost 3 bases and the V segment lost 7 bases, leaving 14 bases of the junction unmatched. In nucleotides, the CDR3 is TGCGCCAGCTCGCCTCTTTCTGCGGGGGTGACAGATACGCAGTATTTT. This encodes CASSPLSAGVTDTQYF.

This clone was counted between two and nine times. The V gene is TRBV9, the J gene TRBJ2-3; TRBD2 matches at 9 bases. With V trimmed by 0 bases and J by 6 bases, 11 bases remained unmatched. Germline CDR1 is SGDLS and CDR2 is YYNGEE. The CDR3 runs to 17 residues. The CDR3 loop reads CASSVAISGGSMDTQYF. The CDR3 nucleotides read TGTGCCAGCAGCGTAGCTATTAGCGGGGGTTCTATGGATACGCAGTATTTT.

The rearrangement links TRBV6-1 to TRBJ2-3, with D possibly TRBD2 on 6 matching bases. The V end lost 8 bases, the J end lost 5 bases, and 17 bases lay between the germline ends. This CDR3 has 14 amino acids. Germline-derived CDR1 and CDR2 are MNHNS and SASEGT. As DNA, the CDR3 is TGTGCCAGCCGGGGGATGGCGAGTAGAGATACGCAGTATTTT. It codes for CASRGMASRDTQYF.

Of note for this clone: Other DNA sequences of this sample code for an identical CDR3. The chain couples TRBV5-1 to TRBJ2-2; 8 bases are shared with TRBD2. The CDR3 extends over 14 amino acids. With V trimmed by 2 bases and J by 5 bases, 2 bases remained unmatched. Germline CDR1 is SGHRS and CDR2 is YFSETQ. In nucleotides, the CDR3 is TGCGCCAGCAGCTTAAGCGGGGGAACCGGGGAGCTGTTTTTT. Protein product: CASSLSGGTGELFF.

This rearrangement joins TRBV18 to TRBJ2-7; TRBD1 matches at 7 bases. The CDR3 is 14 residues long. Germline CDR1 reads KGHSH; CDR2 reads LQKENI. With V trimmed by 0 bases and J by 2 bases, 1 base remained unmatched. CDR3 loop: CASSPPGQPYEQYF. The CDR3 nucleotides are TGTGCCAGCTCACCACCGGGACAGCCCTACGAGCAGTACTTC.

This clone has just a few counts. The chain recombines TRBV6-6 with TRBJ2-2; 9 nucleotides align to TRBD1. The CDR3 extends over 12 amino acids. Per the germline V gene, CDR1 is MNHNY and CDR2 is SVGAGI (reference sequence). V shed 8 bases, J shed 5 bases, and the junction held 0 bases outside the gene matches. CDR3 nucleotide sequence: TGTGCCAGCGGGACAGGGACCGGGGAGCTGTTTTTT. Amino acids: CASGTGTGELFF.

Here the CDR3 reads CAGSIGAGTDTQYF. For the CDR3, the DNA is TGTGCCGGGTCAATAGGGGCCGGCACAGATACGCAGTATTTT. The genes are TRBV7-9 and TRBJ2-3, with D possibly matching TRBD1 (5 bases). Looked up from germline, CDR1 is SEHNR and CDR2 is FQNEAQ (reference sequence). V shed 11 bases and J shed 1 base, with 16 bases lying between them. The CDR3 is 14 amino acids.